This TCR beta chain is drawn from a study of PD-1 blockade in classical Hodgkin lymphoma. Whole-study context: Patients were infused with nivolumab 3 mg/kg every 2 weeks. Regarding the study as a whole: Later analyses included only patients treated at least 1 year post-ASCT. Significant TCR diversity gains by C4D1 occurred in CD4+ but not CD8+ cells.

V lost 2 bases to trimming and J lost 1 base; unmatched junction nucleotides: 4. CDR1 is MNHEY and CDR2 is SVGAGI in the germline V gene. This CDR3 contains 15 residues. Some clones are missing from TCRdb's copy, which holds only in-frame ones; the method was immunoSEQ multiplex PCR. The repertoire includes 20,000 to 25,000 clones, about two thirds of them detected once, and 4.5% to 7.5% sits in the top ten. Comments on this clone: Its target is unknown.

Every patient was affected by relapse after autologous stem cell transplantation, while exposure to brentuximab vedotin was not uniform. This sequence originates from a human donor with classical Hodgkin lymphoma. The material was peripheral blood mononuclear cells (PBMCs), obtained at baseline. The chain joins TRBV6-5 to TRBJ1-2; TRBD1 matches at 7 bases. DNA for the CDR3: TGTGCCAGCAGTTACGGGGACAGCATTAACTATGGCTACACCTTC. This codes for CASSYGDSINYGYTF.